This TCR beta chain was documented in a study of CD8 T cells in Susac syndrome. Turning to the study itself: Each patient with Susac syndrome, at the time of blood draw, was therapy-naive, on corticosteroids, or on intravenous immunoglobulin alone. Study-wide results and caveats: Clonal expansion of Susac CD8+ cells peaked in TEMRA cells, and it also peaked in active patients.

Concerning this clonotype: Its target is not known.

Random hexamers served to reverse transcribe roughly 0.45 to 1 ug RNA. The amplification used immunoSEQ multiplex PCR on TCR beta CDR3; it spanned 54 Vbeta and 13 Jbeta. Each CDR3 protein is one row after TCRdb ran MiXCR on the immunoSEQ multiplex PCR reads. The sample has under 95,000 distinct CDR3 sequences, 85% to 95% seen once. Germline CDR1 KGHSH, CDR2 LQKENI. The CDR3 contains 14 residues. The ends were cut back, 3 bases at V and 1 base at J, with 10 bases in the middle. Sequencing input: CD8+ T cells from PBMCs. The V and J genes are TRBV18 and TRBJ2-7; the D is unclear. The receptor's source is a human donor with Susac syndrome. The CDR3 DNA reads TGTGCCAGCTCACCTGGACCGTTTTCCTACGAGCAGTACTTC. Amino acid sequence: CASSPGPFSYEQYF.